What follows are 25 T cell receptor beta chains derived from one specimen sequenced in a study of T cell responses to AZD1222 COVID-19 vaccine. The method was immunoSEQ multiplex PCR; TCRdb's version includes in-frame clones alone and lacks a portion of them. This sample yields roughly 150,000 clones, of which 90% to 95% are seen a single time; around 1.8% belongs to the top ten. The specimen was peripheral blood, collected on day 0 of AZD1222 vaccination. Receptor source: an adult in good health.

The chain combines TRBV6-5 with TRBJ1-1; D gene ambiguous. The CDR3 covers 14 residues. Germline V gives CDR1 MNHEY, CDR2 SVGAGI. Between the trimmed V and J ends, which lost 3 bases and 4 bases, there was a span of 12 bases. CDR3: CASSYASGSTEAFF. The CDR3 region has the DNA TGTGCCAGCAGTTATGCTTCCGGGAGCACTGAAGCTTTCTTT.

The chain carries TRBV6-5 and TRBJ2-7, with 12 bases matching TRBD1. The ends lost 2 bases at V and 6 bases at J; junction bases unmatched: 8. CDR1 and CDR2 from the germline V gene are MNHEY and SVGAGI. The CDR3 covers 16 residues. CDR3 nucleotides: TGTGCCAGCAGTTACCCGGGGGGACAGGGGGCGCGCGAGCAGTACTTC. Translation: CASSYPGGQGAREQYF.

J is TRBJ1-2 and V is TRBV2; the match to TRBD1 covers 7 bases. In germline, CDR1 is SNHLY, CDR2 FYNNEI. V lost 3 bases to trimming and J lost 4 bases; unmatched junction nucleotides: 2. This CDR3 comprises 13 residues. Written as DNA, the CDR3 is TGTGCCAGCAGTGAGGGACAGTTCTATGGCTACACCTTC. It is translated as CASSEGQFYGYTF.

The chain uses TRBV6-2 or TRBV6-3 and TRBJ2-7; 7 bases are shared with TRBD1. With V trimmed by 2 bases and J by 3 bases, 4 bases remained unmatched. The CDR3 runs 14 residues. Germline CDR1 and CDR2: MNHEY and SVGEGT. The CDR3: CASSYEGQSYEQYF. Written as DNA, the CDR3 is TGTGCCAGCAGTTACGAGGGACAGAGCTACGAGCAGTACTTC.

The chain is built from TRBV28 and TRBJ1-1; no firm D call. V was shortened by 2 bases and J by 0 bases, with 10 bases between the two germline ends. CDR1 and CDR2 from the germline V gene are MDHEN and SYDVKM. The CDR3 extends over 15 amino acids. CDR3 sequence: CASSLIGRMNTEAFF. For the CDR3, the DNA is TGTGCCAGCAGTTTAATCGGGAGAATGAACACTGAAGCTTTCTTT.

V is TRBV11-2 and J is TRBJ1-6; D ambiguous. Germline loops: CDR1 SGHAT, CDR2 FQNNGV. V dropped 5 bases and J dropped 0 bases, with 14 bases sitting between them. This CDR3 has 17 residues. DNA for the CDR3: TGTGCCAGCAGCGTTAGACCGACCGACTCCTATAATTCACCCCTCCACTTT. Translation: CASSVRPTDSYNSPLHF. The whole variable domain, filled in from reference TRBV11-2 and TRBJ1-6, reads EAGVAQSPRYKIIEKRQSVAFWCNPISGHATLYWYQQILGQGPKLLIQFQNNGVVDDSQLPKDRFSAERLKGVDSTLKIQPAKLEDSAVYLCASSVRPTDSYNSPLHFGNGTRLTVT.

The chain joins TRBV6-5 to TRBJ1-2, with 8 bases that match TRBD1. The CDR3 is made up of 15 amino acids. J lost 3 bases, V lost 5 bases, and 8 bases had no gene match. Germline V gene data show CDR1 as MNHEY and CDR2 as SVGAGI. This chain's CDR3 is CASSLPGQEYYGYTF. As DNA, the CDR3 is TGTGCCAGCAGTCTACCGGGACAGGAGTACTATGGCTACACCTTC.

About this clone: Other DNA variants within this sample encode the same CDR3. V gene TRBV10-3 combines with J gene TRBJ1-3; unclear D gene. Germline assignment: CDR1 ENHRY and CDR2 SYGVKD. Trimming took off 10 bases at V and 7 bases at J, with 11 bases between the two ends. The CDR3 has 11 residues. The CDR3 DNA reads TGTGCCACAAGAGAAGGGAACACCATATATTTT. This codes for CATREGNTIYF.

This chain uses TRBV6-5 with TRBJ1-2; D unclear. Germline CDR1 MNHEY, CDR2 SVGAGI. V was cut by 0 bases and J by 5 bases, with 7 bases left in between. The CDR3 sequence is 13 residues long. CDR3 nucleotides: TGTGCCAGCAGTTACTCGGTTGGTTATGGCTACACCTTC. Translating it yields CASSYSVGYGYTF.

The CDR3 DNA reads TGTGCCAGTAGTATAACGTTCCGGGGTCAGCCCCAGCATTTT. Protein sequence: CASSITFRGQPQHF. The genes are TRBV19 and TRBJ1-5; unclear D gene. There are 14 residues in the CDR3. V lost 2 bases to trimming and J lost 6 bases, with 11 bases between them. Germline assignment: CDR1 LNHDA and CDR2 SQIVND (reference sequence).

The chain is built from TRBV5-6 and TRBJ1-2; D is ambiguous. The CDR3 is made up of 14 amino acids. V gave up 0 bases and J gave up 8 bases, with 14 bases separating them. CDR1 is SGHDT, CDR2 YYEEEE, per germline. The CDR3 here is CASSLAGLRGGYTF. CDR3 coding DNA: TGTGCCAGCAGCTTGGCCGGCCTTCGAGGGGGCTACACCTTC.

The J gene is TRBJ2-2, the V gene TRBV10-1; maybe TRBD2 (5 bases). The V end was cut by 0 bases, the J end by 3 bases, with 11 bases between. Germline CDR1 and CDR2: WNHNN and SYGVQD (reference sequence). There are 16 residues in the CDR3. CDR3 DNA sequence: TGCGCCAGCAGTGAGTCGGGAGTAACCGACACCGGGGAGCTGTTTTTT. Amino acids: CASSESGVTDTGELFF.

The chain joins TRBV3-1 (or the pseudogene TRBV3-2) to TRBJ2-1, with a tentative D call TRBD2 (7 bases). This CDR3 is 18 amino acids long. The germline V gene has CDR1 LGHDT and CDR2 YNNKEL (reference sequence). Between the trimmed V and J ends, which lost 8 bases and 9 bases, there was a span of 32 bases. DNA of the CDR3: TGTGCCAGCTCACAGGGTTTTTCGGGGGGCGGGAAAGTTGTTGAGCAGTTCTTC. This sequence encodes CASSQGFSGGGKVVEQFF.

This clone was detected a few times. V is TRBV27 and J is TRBJ2-7, with D hard to call. The CDR3 extends over 15 amino acids. Trimming pared 3 bases from V and 2 bases from J, leaving 14 bases between. Per the germline V gene, CDR1 is MNHEY and CDR2 is SMNVEV (reference sequence). The CDR3 reads CASSFGPEKAYEQYF. As DNA, the CDR3 is TGTGCCAGCAGTTTTGGTCCGGAAAAAGCCTACGAGCAGTACTTC.

The rearrangement joins TRBV18 to TRBJ1-5; D call uncertain. CDR3 length: 14 amino acids. Germline loops: CDR1 KGHSH, CDR2 LQKENI. V lost 3 bases, J lost 2 bases, and 8 bases lay in between. This CDR3 reads CASSPDLGNQPQHF. In DNA form, the CDR3 reads TGTGCCAGCTCACCTGACTTGGGCAATCAGCCCCAGCATTTT.

V and J are TRBV5-4 and TRBJ1-1, with no clear D. Germline values: CDR1 SGHNT, CDR2 YYREEE (reference sequence). The length of the CDR3 is 13 residues. The V end was cut by 0 bases, the J end by 6 bases, with 9 bases between. CDR3 nucleotide sequence: TGTGCCAGCAGCTTGGGCGTGGGGTCTGAAGCTTTCTTT. Translated: CASSLGVGSEAFF.

V is TRBV7-9 and J is TRBJ1-4, with a tentative D call TRBD1 (6 bases). The germline gives CDR1 SEHNR, CDR2 FQNEAQ (reference sequence). Trimming shortened V by 5 bases and J by 8 bases, and 15 bases separated the two germline ends. CDR3 length: 14 residues. The CDR3 DNA sequence: TGTGCCAGCAGCGAAACAGGGTCGGGGGAAAAACTGTTTTTT. Protein: CASSETGSGEKLFF.

This clone was observed once. The gene calls are TRBV21-1 and TRBJ1-3; TRBD1, as called in the table, went unchecked against the DNA. TRBV21-1 is marked as a pseudogene. The CDR3 runs to 14 residues. This CDR3 is CASSPGHPRNTIYF. The DNA of the CDR3 is TGTGCCAGCAGCCCGGGACACCCGCGGAACACCATATATTTT.

The V call is TRBV9, the J call TRBJ1-4; D is ambiguous. The germline V gene encodes CDR1 SGDLS and CDR2 YYNGEE. The CDR3 runs 15 residues. The V gene lost 3 bases and the J gene lost 0 bases, with 9 bases spanning the gap. CDR3 loop: CASSGPISTNEKLFF. In nucleotides, the CDR3 is TGTGCCAGCAGCGGTCCCATCTCAACTAATGAAAAACTGTTTTTT.

The chain couples TRBV5-1 to TRBJ1-2; D might be TRBD1 (6 bases). CDR3 size: 14 residues. Trimming shortened V by 10 bases and J by 3 bases, and 19 bases separated the two germline ends. CDR1 is SGHRS, CDR2 YFSETQ, per germline. In nucleotides, the CDR3 is TGCGCCTCTCACAGGGATGAGGTTGACTATGGCTACACCTTC. This encodes CASHRDEVDYGYTF.

V gene TRBV4-1 combines with J gene TRBJ2-7; TRBD1 agrees at 8 bases. The V gene end was trimmed by 7 bases and the J gene end by 4 bases; junction bases not matched to a gene: 3. CDR1 MGHRA and CDR2 YSYEKL come from the germline V gene. The CDR3 totals 12 residues. CDR3 bases: TGCGCCAGCACCCAGGGGGCGTACGAGCAGTACTTC. It codes for CASTQGAYEQYF.

The V and J genes are TRBV7-6 and TRBJ1-2, with D hard to call. This CDR3 comprises 15 residues. Looked up from germline, CDR1 is SGHVS and CDR2 is FNYEAQ. With 2 bases removed from V and 5 bases from J, the gap between germline ends came to 15 bases. CDR3 nucleotide sequence: TGTGCCAGCAGCTTATCAGAAACCGGGCTATATGGCTACACCTTC. Its translation is CASSLSETGLYGYTF.

The rearrangement joins TRBV6-2 or TRBV6-3 to TRBJ1-1; maybe TRBD1 (6 bases). Germline V gene lookup returns CDR1 MNHEY and CDR2 SVGEGT. The CDR3 length is 16 residues. V lost 0 bases and J lost 4, with 15 bases in between. DNA for the CDR3: TGTGCCAGCAGTTACTCTTTGACAGGTCCGACCACTGAAGCTTTCTTT. Translated, it gives CASSYSLTGPTTEAFF.

This clone was detected only once. The chain recombines TRBV28 with TRBJ2-7; D is perhaps TRBD2 (5 bases). The CDR3 runs 16 residues. Looked up from germline, CDR1 is MDHEN and CDR2 is SYDVKM. The V end was cut by 1 base, the J end by 3 bases, with 16 bases between. CDR3 sequence (DNA): TGTGCCAGCAGTTTATCGGGGAGTCCAAGGCTCTACGAGCAGTACTTC. Translating gives CASSLSGSPRLYEQYF.

V usage is TRBV7-8 and J usage is TRBJ1-2; D is possibly TRBD1 (6 bases). Trimming removed 1 base at V and 4 bases at J, with 10 bases between. Looked up from germline, CDR1 is SGHVS and CDR2 is FQNEAQ. This CDR3 is built from 14 residues. The CDR3 nucleotides are TGTGCCAGCAGCTTAGAGACAGGAATCTATGGCTACACCTTC. The encoded protein is CASSLETGIYGYTF.